One T cell receptor (beta chain) is described in this entry. The sample originates from a study of control samples from healthy donors and cancer patients. V trimming: 3 bases; J trimming: 9 bases; junction bases outside the gene matches: 5. Germline V gives CDR1 SGHDN, CDR2 FVKESK. The CDR3 has 13 amino acids. Only in-frame clones appear in the TCRdb table, and some are missing; sequencing was by immunoSEQ multiplex PCR. The sample yields 100,000 to 150,000 clones, around 93% seen once. This receptor was obtained from a young man in good health. Input material: blood. V gene TRBV14 combines with J gene TRBJ2-1; TRBD1 matches 7 bases. CDR3 protein: CASSHYRGGEQFF. The CDR3 nucleotides read TGTGCCAGCAGCCATTACAGGGGCGGTGAGCAGTTCTTC.